Only a few counts were recorded for the clone carrying this T cell receptor beta chain. This sample is part of a study of T-cell reconstitution after alpha-beta-depleted transplantation in children. V was shortened by 0 bases and J by 2 bases, with 8 bases between the two germline ends. The CDR3 runs 15 residues. CDR1 and CDR2 (germline): SEHNR, FQNEAQ (reference sequence). For TCRbeta, the library was prepared with unique molecular identifiers. MiXCR, run by TCRdb on the PCR reads, gives a single entry per CDR3 protein. The sample includes 300,000 to 400,000 distinct CDR3 sequences, roughly 15% of them seen just once.

The chain combines TRBV7-9 with TRBJ1-3; D gene uncertain. This sample comprised PBMCs, obtained from the stem cell graft. This receptor was taken from a human donor who donated a stem cell graft to a child with Fanconi anemia. For the CDR3, the DNA is TGTGCCAGCAGCTTAGCAACCCCCGCTGGAAACACCATATATTTT. It translates to CASSLATPAGNTIYF.